This T cell receptor beta chain was profiled in a study of T cells after yellow fever vaccination. Notes on the study in general: Among primary-vaccination clones, most reappeared after the booster, at around 97% for CD4 and more than 85% for CD8.

Looked up from germline, CDR1 is SGHVS and CDR2 is FQNEAQ. The length of the CDR3 is 17 residues. Germline trimming cut 8 bases from V and 3 bases from J; bases unmatched to any gene: 15. A remark on this clonotype: The antigen remains unidentified.

Each CDR3 protein gets one entry after TCRdb re-called the 5' RACE reads with MiXCR. Of about 220,000 distinct CDR3 sequences detected, approximately 3.2% appear once; the ten largest clones hold around 3%. The clonotype comes from a man aged 18 to 35 who received the YFV17D yellow fever vaccine. The chain employs TRBV7-8 and TRBJ1-1, with TRBD1 matching over 10 bases. The sequences come from CD4+ T cells sorted from PBMCs, collected 10 days after the yellow fever booster vaccination. The CDR3 protein is CASLATGGFFKYTEAFF. The CDR3, as DNA: TGTGCCAGCCTCGCGACAGGGGGCTTTTTTAAATACACTGAAGCTTTCTTT.